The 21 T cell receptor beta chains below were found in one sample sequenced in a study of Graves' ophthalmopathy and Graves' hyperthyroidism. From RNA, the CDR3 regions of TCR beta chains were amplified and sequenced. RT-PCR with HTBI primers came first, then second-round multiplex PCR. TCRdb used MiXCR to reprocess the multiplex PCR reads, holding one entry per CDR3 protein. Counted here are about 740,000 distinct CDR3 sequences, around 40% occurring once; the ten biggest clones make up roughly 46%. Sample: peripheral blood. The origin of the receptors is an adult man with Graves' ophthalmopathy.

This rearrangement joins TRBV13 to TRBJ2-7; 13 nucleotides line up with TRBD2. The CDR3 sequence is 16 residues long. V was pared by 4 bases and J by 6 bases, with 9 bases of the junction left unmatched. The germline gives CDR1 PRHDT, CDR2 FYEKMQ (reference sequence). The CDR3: CASSSWTSGSAGEQYF. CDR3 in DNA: TGTGCCAGCAGCTCATGGACTAGCGGGAGTGCCGGCGAGCAGTACTTC. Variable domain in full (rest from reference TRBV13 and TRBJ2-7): AAGVIQSPRHLIKEKRETATLKCYPIPRHDTVYWYQQGPGQDPQFLISFYEKMQSDKGSIPDRFSAQQFSDYHSELNMSSLELGDSALYFCASSSWTSGSAGEQYFGPGTRLTVT.

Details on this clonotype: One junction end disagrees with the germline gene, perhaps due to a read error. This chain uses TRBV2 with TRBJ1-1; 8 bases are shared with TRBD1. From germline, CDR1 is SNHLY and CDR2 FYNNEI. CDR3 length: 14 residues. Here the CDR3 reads CTSSLDRGYTEAFF. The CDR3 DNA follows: TGTACCAGCAGCTTAGACAGGGGATACACTGAAGCTTTCTTT.

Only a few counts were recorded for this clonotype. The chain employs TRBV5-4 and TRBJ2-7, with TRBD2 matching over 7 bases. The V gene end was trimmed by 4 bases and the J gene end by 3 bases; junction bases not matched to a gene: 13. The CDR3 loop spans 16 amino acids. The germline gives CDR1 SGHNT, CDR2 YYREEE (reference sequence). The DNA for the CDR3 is TGTGCCAGCAGCCCCTGGGTTGGGCGGGAGAACTACGAGCAGTACTTC. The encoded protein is CASSPWVGRENYEQYF.

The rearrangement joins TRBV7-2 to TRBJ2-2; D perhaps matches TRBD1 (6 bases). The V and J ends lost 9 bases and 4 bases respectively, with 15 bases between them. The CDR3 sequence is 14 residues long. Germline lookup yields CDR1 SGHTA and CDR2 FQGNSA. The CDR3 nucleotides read TGTGCCAGTAGTATTAGGGGGATCACCGGGGAGCTGTTTTTT. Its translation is CASSIRGITGELFF.

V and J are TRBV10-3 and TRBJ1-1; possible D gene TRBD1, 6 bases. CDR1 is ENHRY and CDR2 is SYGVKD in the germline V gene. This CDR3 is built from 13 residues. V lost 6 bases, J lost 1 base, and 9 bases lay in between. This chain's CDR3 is CAISQGRNTEAFF. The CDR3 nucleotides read TGTGCCATCAGCCAGGGGAGGAACACTGAAGCTTTCTTT.

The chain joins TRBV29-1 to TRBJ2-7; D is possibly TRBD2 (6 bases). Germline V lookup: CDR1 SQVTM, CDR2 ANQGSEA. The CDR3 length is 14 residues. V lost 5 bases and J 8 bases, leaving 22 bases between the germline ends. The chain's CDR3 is CSVISRGTSLKQYF. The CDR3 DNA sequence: TGCAGCGTTATCTCCCGCGGGACCTCCTTAAAGCAGTACTTC.

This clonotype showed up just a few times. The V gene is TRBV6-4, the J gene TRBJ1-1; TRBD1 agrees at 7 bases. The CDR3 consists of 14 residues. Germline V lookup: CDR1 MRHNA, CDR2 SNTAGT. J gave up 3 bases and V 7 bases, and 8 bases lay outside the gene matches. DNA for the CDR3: TGTGCCAGCACCCAGGAGGGGGCTGACACTGAAGCTTTCTTT. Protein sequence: CASTQEGADTEAFF.

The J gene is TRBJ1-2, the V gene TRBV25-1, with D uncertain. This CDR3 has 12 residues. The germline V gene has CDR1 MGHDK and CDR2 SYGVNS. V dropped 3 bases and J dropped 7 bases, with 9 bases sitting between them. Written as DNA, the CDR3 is TGTGCCAGCAGTGATAGTGCCCGTGGCTACACCTTC. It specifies CASSDSARGYTF.

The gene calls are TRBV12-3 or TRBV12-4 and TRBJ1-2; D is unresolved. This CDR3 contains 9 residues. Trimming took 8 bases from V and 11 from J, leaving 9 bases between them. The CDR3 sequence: CASRRWYTF. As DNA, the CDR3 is TGTGCCAGCCGACGGTGGTACACCTTC.

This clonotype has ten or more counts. This CDR3 is CSVDGGTDGEKLFF. DNA of the CDR3: TGCAGCGTTGATGGCGGGACAGATGGGGAAAAACTGTTTTTT. This sequence joins TRBV29-1 and TRBJ1-4; 7 bases map to TRBD1. From germline, CDR1 is SQVTM and CDR2 ANQGSEA. The V segment lost 3 bases and the J segment 8 bases; nucleotides outside the gene matches: 9. CDR3 length equals 14 residues.

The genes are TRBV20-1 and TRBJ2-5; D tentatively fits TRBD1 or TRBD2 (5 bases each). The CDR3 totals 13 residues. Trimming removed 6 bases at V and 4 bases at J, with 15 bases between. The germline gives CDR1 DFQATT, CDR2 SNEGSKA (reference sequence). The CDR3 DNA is TGCAGTGCCCGGGGCTCGGGCACAGAGACCCAGTACTTC. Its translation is CSARGSGTETQYF.

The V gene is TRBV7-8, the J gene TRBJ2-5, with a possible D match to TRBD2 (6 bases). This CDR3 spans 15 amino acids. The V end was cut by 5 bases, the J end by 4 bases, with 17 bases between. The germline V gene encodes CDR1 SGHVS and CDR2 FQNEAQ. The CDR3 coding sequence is TGTGCCAGCAGCCTGGGGGGTAGCGACGCAGAGACCCAGTACTTC. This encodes CASSLGGSDAETQYF.

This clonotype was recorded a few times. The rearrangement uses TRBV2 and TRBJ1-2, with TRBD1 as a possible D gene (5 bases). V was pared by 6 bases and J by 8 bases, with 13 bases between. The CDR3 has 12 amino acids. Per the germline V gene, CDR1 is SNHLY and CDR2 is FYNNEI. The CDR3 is CASSPGRGGYTF. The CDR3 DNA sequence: TGTGCCAGCAGCCCGGGACGAGGGGGCTACACCTTC.

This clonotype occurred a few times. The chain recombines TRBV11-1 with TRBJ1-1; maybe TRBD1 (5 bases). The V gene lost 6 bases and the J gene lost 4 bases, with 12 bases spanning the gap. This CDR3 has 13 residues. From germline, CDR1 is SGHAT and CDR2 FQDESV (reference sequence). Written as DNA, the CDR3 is TGTGCCAGCAGATTCCAGGGCGGCACTGAAGCTTTCTTT. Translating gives CASRFQGGTEAFF.

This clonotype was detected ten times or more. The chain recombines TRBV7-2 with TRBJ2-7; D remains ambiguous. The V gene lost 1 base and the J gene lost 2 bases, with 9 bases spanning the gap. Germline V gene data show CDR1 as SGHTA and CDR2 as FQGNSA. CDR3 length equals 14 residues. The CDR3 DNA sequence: TGTGCCAGCAGCTTAGTGGTAGCAACCTACGAGCAGTACTTC. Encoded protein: CASSLVVATYEQYF.

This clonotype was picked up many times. This CDR3 is CASSVLGNTGELFF. As DNA, the CDR3 is TGTGCCAGCAGCGTTCTAGGGAACACCGGGGAGCTGTTTTTT. The chain has TRBV9 and TRBJ2-2; D uncertain. V was cut by 2 bases and J by 1 base, with 6 bases left in between. Per the germline V gene, CDR1 is SGDLS and CDR2 is YYNGEE. The CDR3 is 14 amino acids.

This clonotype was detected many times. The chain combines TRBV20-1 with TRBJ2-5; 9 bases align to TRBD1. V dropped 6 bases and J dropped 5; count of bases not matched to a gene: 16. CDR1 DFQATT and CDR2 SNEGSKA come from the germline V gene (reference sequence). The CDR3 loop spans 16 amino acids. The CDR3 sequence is CSASSRGDRVSETQYF. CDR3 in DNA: TGCAGTGCCTCCTCCCGTGGGGACAGGGTTAGCGAGACCCAGTACTTC.

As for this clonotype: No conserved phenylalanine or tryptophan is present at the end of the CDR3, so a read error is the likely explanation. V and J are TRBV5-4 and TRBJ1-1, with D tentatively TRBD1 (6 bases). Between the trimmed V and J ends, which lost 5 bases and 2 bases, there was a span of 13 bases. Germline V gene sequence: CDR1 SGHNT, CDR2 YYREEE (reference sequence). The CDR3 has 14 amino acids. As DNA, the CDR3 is TGTGCCAGCAGTATGGGACAATTAAACACTGAAGCTTTCTCT. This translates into CASSMGQLNTEAFS.

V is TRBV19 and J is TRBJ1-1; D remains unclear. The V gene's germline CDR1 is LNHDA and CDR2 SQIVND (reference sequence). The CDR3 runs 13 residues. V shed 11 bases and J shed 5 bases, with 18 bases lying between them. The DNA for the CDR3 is TGTGCCTGGAGTCAGCGGTCGAATACTGAAGCTTTCTTT. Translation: CAWSQRSNTEAFF.

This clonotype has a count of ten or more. The chain's CDR3 is CASSDGVDYGYTF. The CDR3, as DNA: TGTGCCAGCAGCGACGGGGTCGACTATGGCTACACCTTC. The chain employs TRBV7-9 and TRBJ1-2; D unclear. V lost 5 bases and J lost 3, with 10 bases in between. The CDR3 runs 13 residues. The V gene's germline CDR1 is SEHNR and CDR2 FQNEAQ (reference sequence). The whole variable domain, filled in from reference TRBV7-9 and TRBJ1-2, reads DTGVSQNPRHKITKRGQNVTFRCDPISEHNRLYWYRQTLGQGPEFLTYFQNEAQLEKSRLLSDRFSAERPKGSFSTLEIQRTEQGDSAMYLCASSDGVDYGYTFGSGTRLTVV.

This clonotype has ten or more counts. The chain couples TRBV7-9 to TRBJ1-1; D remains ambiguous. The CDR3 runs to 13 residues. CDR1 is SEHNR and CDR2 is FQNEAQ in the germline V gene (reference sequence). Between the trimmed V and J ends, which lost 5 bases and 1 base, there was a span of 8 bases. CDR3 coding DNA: TGTGCCAGCAGCCCGAACAAGAACACTGAAGCTTTCTTT. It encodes CASSPNKNTEAFF.